A single sample gave rise to the 7 T cell receptor beta chains below, sequenced in a study of CD4+ T cells in melanoma. Measured with immunoSEQ multiplex PCR; TCRdb has only the in-frame clones, and not every one. The repertoire holds thousands of clones, with approximately 66% as singletons. The specimen was cells from a culture (not recorded whether cultured in vitro). These receptors originate from a human donor with melanoma.

CDR3 region: CSADQETQYF. CDR3 nucleotide sequence: TGCAGTGCCGACCAAGAGACCCAGTACTTC. This sequence joins TRBV20-1 and TRBJ2-5, with unresolved D. The V end was cut by 6 bases, the J end by 0 bases, with 2 bases between. The CDR3 covers 10 residues. Germline CDR1 and CDR2: DFQATT and SNEGSKA (reference sequence).

This clone came up a few times. The chain uses TRBV25-1 and TRBJ1-5; D remains ambiguous. The germline gives CDR1 MGHDK, CDR2 SYGVNS. The CDR3 covers 13 residues. The V gene lost 2 bases and the J gene lost 5 bases, with 7 bases spanning the gap. CDR3 nucleotide sequence: TGTGCCAGCAGTGAACTTGGGGATCAGCCCCAGCATTTT. The encoded protein is CASSELGDQPQHF.

As for this clone: The junction departs from the called germline gene at one end, perhaps through a read error. This chain joins TRBV7-7 and TRBJ2-1; 7 bases fit TRBD1. The CDR3 is 15 amino acids. Germline CDR1 is SSHAT and CDR2 is FNYEAQ (reference sequence). The CDR3 reads CASSPDRSSYNEQFF. The DNA of the CDR3 is TGTGCTAGCAGCCCGGACAGGAGCTCCTACAATGAGCAGTTCTTC.

This chain connects TRBV5-1 to TRBJ1-1; D not resolved. CDR1 SGHRS and CDR2 YFSETQ come from the germline V gene. V was trimmed by 1 base and J by 1 base, leaving 8 bases between them. CDR3 length: 14 residues. CDR3 in amino acids: CASSLRAGNTEAFF. DNA of the CDR3: TGCGCCAGCAGCTTGAGGGCTGGGAACACTGAAGCTTTCTTT.

The chain links TRBV6-5 to TRBJ2-7; possible D gene TRBD1, 5 bases. Germline V gene lookup returns CDR1 MNHEY and CDR2 SVGAGI. The CDR3 covers 14 residues. Deletions cut 7 bases from V and 2 bases from J, with 15 bases between. CDR3 in amino acids: CASKPTGYPYEQYF. In DNA, the CDR3 is TGTGCCAGCAAACCCACAGGTTACCCCTACGAGCAGTACTTC.

The chain links TRBV3-1 (or the pseudogene TRBV3-2) to TRBJ2-5; TRBD2 is a possible D gene (5 bases). Per the germline V gene, CDR1 is LGHDT and CDR2 is YNNKEL (reference sequence). V was shortened by 3 bases and J by 5 bases, with 16 bases between the two germline ends. CDR3 size: 15 residues. The CDR3 DNA follows: TGTGCCAGCAGCCAGCTAGGAGGCGGACTCGAGACCCAGTACTTC. Amino acids: CASSQLGGGLETQYF.

V usage is TRBV27 and J usage is TRBJ1-6, with D possibly matching TRBD1 (6 bases). Germline V gene sequence: CDR1 MNHEY, CDR2 SMNVEV (reference sequence). Trimming removed 6 bases from V and 10 bases from J, with 13 bases in between. The CDR3 runs 13 residues. The CDR3 is CASSITGSSPLHF. CDR3 sequence (DNA): TGTGCCAGCAGCATAACAGGGAGCTCACCCCTCCACTTT.